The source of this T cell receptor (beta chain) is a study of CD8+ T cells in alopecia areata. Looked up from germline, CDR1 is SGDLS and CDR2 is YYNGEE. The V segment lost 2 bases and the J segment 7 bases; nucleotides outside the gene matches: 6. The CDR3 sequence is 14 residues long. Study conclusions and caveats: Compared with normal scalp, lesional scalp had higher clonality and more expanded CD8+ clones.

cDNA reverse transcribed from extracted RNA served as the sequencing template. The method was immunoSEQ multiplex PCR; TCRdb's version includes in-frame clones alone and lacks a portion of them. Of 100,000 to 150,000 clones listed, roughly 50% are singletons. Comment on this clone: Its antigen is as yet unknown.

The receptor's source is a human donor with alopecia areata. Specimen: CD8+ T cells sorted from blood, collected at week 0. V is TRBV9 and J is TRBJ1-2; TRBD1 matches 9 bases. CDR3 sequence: CASSVGQGLGGYTF. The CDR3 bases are TGTGCCAGCAGCGTTGGACAGGGGTTGGGTGGCTACACCTTC.